Here is one TCR beta chain with its context. Its antigen remains unknown. The roughly 18-34 mg bulk tissue piece was not sorted before simultaneous RNA and DNA extraction. Every patient had chronic HBV infection and was treatment-naive. Separate regions, five per tumor, were sampled. The CDR3 is 13 amino acids. V lost 9 bases and J lost 7, with 15 bases in between. Germline CDR1 is SGHTA and CDR2 is FQGNSA. TCR beta cDNA was reverse-transcribed from about 500 ng of total RNA. The reaction used a constant-region primer and ProtoScript II reverse transcriptase. ARM-PCR was slightly modified, and three nested multiplex PCR rounds with it gave rise to the TCR beta libraries. For around 9 cycles apiece, the opening two PCR rounds ran with TRBV1-TRBV30 forward primers and a C-beta reverse primer. One entry per CDR3 protein results from TCRdb running MiXCR on the multiplex PCR reads. The repertoire has about 50,000 distinct CDR3 sequences, about 80% of them found once; the top ten carry roughly 25%.

This entry is derived from a study of tumor-infiltrating lymphocytes in primary liver carcinoma. Study-wide background: Read depth, roughly 3.65 to 8 million productive TCRbeta reads, did not differ significantly between tissues. Study-wide findings and caveats: A significantly higher top-250-clone fraction was found in tumors than in blood (p = 0.039).

The chain links TRBV7-2 to TRBJ1-4, with D hard to call. The TCR sequence derives from a man in his forties with primary liver carcinoma and hepatitis B virus infection. Sequencing was done on a sample of liver tumor tissue from sampling region 5. Subset reported: tumor region T5, tumor centre. DNA for the CDR3: TGTGCCAGGAGCCCCCCGGCGAGTGAAAAACTGTTTTTT. As protein: CARSPPASEKLFF.